The present T cell receptor beta chain was sequenced within a study of control samples from healthy donors and cancer patients. Repertoires were generated with immunoSEQ multiplex PCR, while TCRdb's copy carries only in-frame clones and drops some. The sample records 140,000 to 150,000 clones, approximately 91% being singletons. Germline V lookup: CDR1 DFQATT, CDR2 SNEGSKA (reference sequence). This CDR3 region has 14 residues. Trimming at V came to 3 bases and at J to 3 bases, leaving 5 bases not matched to a gene. Sequencing was carried out using blood. J is TRBJ1-3 and V is TRBV20-1; 7 bases map to TRBD1. The clonotype originates from a man under 40 in good health. CDR3: CSASYDRVGNTIYF. In nucleotides, the CDR3 is TGCAGTGCTAGTTACGACAGGGTTGGAAACACCATATATTTT.